This T cell receptor (beta chain) was recorded in a study of blood T cell repertoires in COVID-19. Clones were sequenced by immunoSEQ multiplex PCR, and TCRdb holds only the in-frame ones, with some missing. Of 500,000 to 600,000 clones listed, around 90% are singletons. The sample consisted of peripheral blood. This receptor was identified in a woman between 45 and 65 years old with COVID-19, enrolled during active disease.

The CDR3 spells CASSSQGGPDGYTF. DNA for the CDR3: TGTGCCAGCAGCTCACAGGGTGGCCCTGACGGCTACACCTTC. The chain is built from TRBV11-2 and TRBJ1-2, with TRBD1 as a possible D gene (6 bases). This CDR3 has 14 amino acids. The V end lost 4 bases, the J end lost 8 bases, and 17 bases lay between the germline ends. The germline gives CDR1 SGHAT, CDR2 FQNNGV.